These 12 T cell receptor beta chains were sequenced from one sample in a study of blood T cell repertoires in COVID-19. The method was immunoSEQ multiplex PCR; TCRdb's version includes in-frame clones alone and lacks a portion of them. This sample carries just over 95,000 clones, around nine tenths of them seen once, and the ten largest clones take 15%. Input material: peripheral blood. The receptors derive from a human donor in a cohort sampled during active COVID-19.

The chain uses TRBV5-6 and TRBJ2-1; D is unresolved. CDR3 length: 14 amino acids. Germline-derived CDR1 and CDR2 are SGHDT and YYEEEE. V was shortened by 6 bases and J by 1 base, with 11 bases between the two germline ends. This chain's CDR3 is CASTTEWSYNEQFF. CDR3 in DNA: TGTGCCAGCACCACGGAGTGGTCCTACAATGAGCAGTTCTTC.

The rearrangement links TRBV3-1 (or the pseudogene TRBV3-2) to TRBJ1-2; a possible D gene is TRBD1 (6 bases). From germline, CDR1 is LGHDT and CDR2 YNNKEL (reference sequence). Trimming took off 1 base at V and 3 bases at J, with 18 bases between the two ends. The CDR3 runs to 17 residues. The CDR3 sequence is CASSQGRRLGAHYGYTF. In DNA form, the CDR3 reads TGTGCCAGCAGCCAAGGCCGGAGGCTGGGGGCCCACTATGGCTACACCTTC.

V is TRBV6-5 and J is TRBJ2-1, with TRBD1 as a possible D gene (6 bases). Trimming left V 5 bases short and J 14 bases short, with 25 bases between. This CDR3 spans 15 amino acids. CDR1 is MNHEY and CDR2 is SVGAGI in the germline V gene. CDR3 bases: TGTGCCAGCAGTCAGATGGACAGATCGAGGCGTTCGGAGTTCTTC. Its translation: CASSQMDRSRRSEFF.

This chain uses TRBV19 with TRBJ2-1; D ambiguous. V gave up 1 base and J gave up 6 bases, with 16 bases separating them. Germline values: CDR1 LNHDA, CDR2 SQIVND (reference sequence). This CDR3 is 16 amino acids long. The CDR3 DNA reads as TGTGCCAGTAGTATAGGAAGTTGGCAGGTGCCCAATGAGCAGTTCTTC. Its protein is CASSIGSWQVPNEQFF.

Only one count was recorded for this clone. The genes are TRBV3-1 (or the pseudogene TRBV3-2) and TRBJ1-2; D is unclear. The CDR3 consists of 13 residues. Trimming stripped 1 base from V and 6 bases from J, with 9 bases between. Germline V gene data show CDR1 as LGHDT and CDR2 as YNNKEL (reference sequence). CDR3 DNA: TGTGCCAGCAGCCAAGGTCGTGGAGATGGCTACACCTTC. Translation gives CASSQGRGDGYTF.

CDR3 region: CASNADRGGTEAFF. The CDR3 DNA sequence: TGTGCCAGCAACGCGGACAGGGGCGGCACTGAAGCTTTCTTT. The gene calls are TRBV2 and TRBJ1-1; TRBD1 aligns across 9 bases. Germline-derived CDR1 and CDR2 are SNHLY and FYNNEI. V was clipped by 7 bases and J by 4 bases; unmatched bases: 7. The CDR3 is made up of 14 amino acids. Full variable domain (rest looked up from reference TRBV2 and TRBJ1-1): EPEVTQTPSHQVTQMGQEVILRCVPISNHLYFYWYRQILGQKVEFLVSFYNNEISEKSEIFDDQFSVERPDGSNFTLKIRSTKLEDSAMYFCASNADRGGTEAFFGQGTRLTVV.

The J gene is TRBJ1-2, the V gene TRBV18; 9 nucleotides align to TRBD1. V shed 6 bases, J shed 4 bases, and the junction held 3 bases outside the gene matches. Germline loops: CDR1 KGHSH, CDR2 LQKENI. The CDR3 has 13 amino acids. The CDR3 bases are TGTGCCAGCTCCACGGACAGGGGCTATGGCTACACCTTC. Translation gives CASSTDRGYGYTF.

The rearrangement uses TRBV4-1 and TRBJ1-1; D is ambiguous. This CDR3 contains 15 residues. Germline CDR1 MGHRA, CDR2 YSYEKL. Trimming shortened V by 5 bases and J by 0 bases, and 13 bases separated the two germline ends. CDR3 protein: CASSNLEFMNTEAFF. The CDR3 DNA is TGCGCCAGCAGCAATTTAGAGTTTATGAACACTGAAGCTTTCTTT.

This clone was picked up one time. The V and J genes are TRBV9 and TRBJ1-2; tentatively, D is TRBD1 (5 bases). This CDR3 has 13 residues. Between the trimmed V and J ends, which lost 0 bases and 5 bases, there was a span of 8 bases. Germline-derived CDR1 and CDR2 are SGDLS and YYNGEE. The CDR3 here is CASSVAGQYGYTF. The CDR3 region has the DNA TGTGCCAGCAGCGTAGCAGGGCAGTATGGCTACACCTTC.

The chain couples TRBV7-3 to TRBJ1-2, with 10 bases fitting TRBD1. Germline V gives CDR1 SGHTA, CDR2 FQGTGA. Germline trimming cut 4 bases from V and 6 bases from J; bases unmatched to any gene: 2. The CDR3 is 13 residues long. Here the CDR3 reads CASSSGQGDGYTF. As DNA, the CDR3 is TGTGCCAGCAGCTCCGGACAGGGGGATGGCTACACCTTC.

In this sample, this clone turned up once. The rearrangement uses TRBV6-2 or TRBV6-3 and TRBJ2-7, with 8 bases lining up with TRBD2. The germline CDR1 and CDR2 sequences are MNHEY and SVGEGT. V lost 2 bases and J lost 0; bases outside the gene matches: 6. The CDR3 is made up of 16 amino acids. CDR3 protein: CASSYLPGRVSYEQYF. In nucleotides, the CDR3 is TGTGCCAGCAGTTACCTTCCCGGGAGGGTCTCCTACGAGCAGTACTTC.

This clone was detected only a few times. The CDR3 is CASNIQGEQYF. The CDR3 DNA is TGTGCCAGCAACATACAGGGCGAGCAGTACTTC. V usage is TRBV6-6 and J usage is TRBJ2-7; D is possibly TRBD1 (6 bases). Germline V gene lookup returns CDR1 MNHNY and CDR2 SVGAGI (reference sequence). The V and J ends lost 7 bases and 6 bases respectively, with 10 bases between them. The CDR3 sequence is 11 residues long.